Listed here are 7 T cell receptor beta chains from one sample, sequenced in a study of blood T cell repertoires in COVID-19. TCRdb's copy holds only in-frame clones and misses some; the assay was immunoSEQ multiplex PCR. The data hold 300,000 to 400,000 clones, with approximately 86% observed a single time. The specimen was PBMCs or T cells enriched from blood (not recorded which). The receptors were gathered from a woman in her thirties or forties with acute COVID-19.

The V and J genes are TRBV2 and TRBJ2-2, with TRBD1 as a possible D gene (6 bases). Trimming stripped 6 bases from V and 5 bases from J, with 16 bases between. CDR3 length equals 15 residues. Germline V gives CDR1 SNHLY, CDR2 FYNNEI. The DNA of the CDR3 is TGTGCCAGCAGCGAATCCCAGGGGACGACCGGGGAGCTGTTTTTT. Its translation is CASSESQGTTGELFF.

This sequence joins TRBV6-1 and TRBJ1-1, with D tentatively TRBD1 (5 bases). The CDR3 totals 15 residues. Germline V lookup: CDR1 MNHNS, CDR2 SASEGT. Trimming shortened V by 0 bases and J by 10 bases, and 18 bases separated the two germline ends. CDR3 coding DNA: TGTGCCAGCAGTGAAGCGGTGGTGGGCAGGGTTAGAGCTTTCTTT. Its translation: CASSEAVVGRVRAFF.

This clone was seen a handful of times. The J gene is TRBJ1-4, the V gene TRBV2; tentatively, D is TRBD1 (6 bases). Trimming removed 6 bases from V and 8 bases from J, with 16 bases in between. The CDR3 totals 14 residues. Germline assignment: CDR1 SNHLY and CDR2 FYNNEI. The chain's CDR3 is CASRERRGAEKLFF. The DNA for the CDR3 is TGTGCCAGCAGGGAAAGACGGGGGGCAGAAAAACTGTTTTTT.

This chain connects TRBV7-6 to TRBJ1-1, with no clear D. CDR3 size: 15 residues. V dropped 1 base and J dropped 1 base, with 10 bases sitting between them. Germline loops: CDR1 SGHVS, CDR2 FNYEAQ. CDR3 coding DNA: TGTGCCAGCAGCTTAGGGAGGGAGGGGAACACTGAAGCTTTCTTT. It codes for CASSLGREGNTEAFF.

V and J are TRBV7-9 and TRBJ1-2; 7 bases are a match to TRBD1. CDR1 and CDR2 from the germline V gene are SEHNR and FQNEAQ (reference sequence). The CDR3 contains 13 residues. V shed 5 bases and J 6 bases; nucleotides not matched to a gene: 6. For the CDR3, the DNA is TGTGCCAGCAGCGCCCCGACAGGGAATGGCTACACCTTC. Protein product: CASSAPTGNGYTF.

The chain is built from TRBV19 and TRBJ1-2; 12 nucleotides align to TRBD1. Germline V gives CDR1 LNHDA, CDR2 SQIVND (reference sequence). This CDR3 contains 16 residues. Trimming at V came to 4 bases and at J to 0 bases, leaving 3 bases not matched to a gene. The CDR3: CASSTGQGATNYGYTF. In DNA form, the CDR3 reads TGTGCCAGTAGTACGGGACAGGGGGCCACTAACTATGGCTACACCTTC.

The chain carries TRBV28 and TRBJ2-5, with 7 bases fitting TRBD2. The CDR3 has 16 residues. V shed 7 bases and J 2 bases; nucleotides not matched to a gene: 13. Germline CDR1 MDHEN, CDR2 SYDVKM. CDR3: CASTSPWASGQETQYF. The CDR3 nucleotides are TGTGCCAGCACCTCGCCCTGGGCTAGCGGACAAGAGACCCAGTACTTC.